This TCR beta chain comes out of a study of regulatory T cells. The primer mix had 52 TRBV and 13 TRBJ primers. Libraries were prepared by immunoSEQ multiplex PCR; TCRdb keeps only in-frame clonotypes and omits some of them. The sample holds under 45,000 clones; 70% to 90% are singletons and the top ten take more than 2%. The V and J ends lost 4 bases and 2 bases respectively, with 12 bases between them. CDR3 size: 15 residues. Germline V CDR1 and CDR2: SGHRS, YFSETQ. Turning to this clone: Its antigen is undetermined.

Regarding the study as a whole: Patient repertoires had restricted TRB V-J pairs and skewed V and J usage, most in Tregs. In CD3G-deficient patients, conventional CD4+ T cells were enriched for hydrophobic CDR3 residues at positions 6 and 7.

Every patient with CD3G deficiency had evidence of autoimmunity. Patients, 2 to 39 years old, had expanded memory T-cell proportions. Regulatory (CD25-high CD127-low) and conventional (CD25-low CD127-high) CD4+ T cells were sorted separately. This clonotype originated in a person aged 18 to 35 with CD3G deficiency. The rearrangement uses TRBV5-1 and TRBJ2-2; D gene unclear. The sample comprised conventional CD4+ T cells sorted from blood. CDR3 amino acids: CASSLRADNTGELFF. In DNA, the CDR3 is TGCGCCAGCAGCCTTCGGGCAGACAACACCGGGGAGCTGTTTTTT.